Here is one T cell receptor beta chain with its context. Libraries were prepared by immunoSEQ multiplex PCR; TCRdb keeps only in-frame clonotypes and omits some of them. This sample carries 130,000 to 150,000 clones, around 92% of them seen once, and the ten largest clones take approximately 2.9%. Between the trimmed V and J ends, which lost 6 bases and 1 base, there was a span of 9 bases. Germline V gene sequence: CDR1 LNHDA, CDR2 SQIVND (reference sequence). CDR3 length: 13 residues. The data belong to a study of control samples from healthy donors and cancer patients. This clonotype was sampled from a man aged 25 to 45 in good health. This chain connects TRBV19 to TRBJ1-2; no clear D gene. Specimen: blood. In DNA, the CDR3 is TGTGCCAGTAGGGGCGACATTAACTATGGCTACACCTTC. Translating it yields CASRGDINYGYTF. The whole variable domain, filled in from reference TRBV19 and TRBJ1-2, reads DGGITQSPKYLFRKEGQNVTLSCEQNLNHDAMYWYRQDPGQGLRLIYYSQIVNDFQKGDIAEGYSVSREKKESFPLTVTSAQKNPTAFYLCASRGDINYGYTFGSGTRLTVV.